This TCR beta chain was documented in a study of blood T cell repertoires in COVID-19. V lost 5 bases and J 4 bases, leaving 17 bases between the germline ends. This CDR3 has 15 amino acids. The germline V gene has CDR1 LNHDA and CDR2 SQIVND (reference sequence). Patients at the Seattle site were enrolled during active infection and followed longitudinally. Using immunoSEQ multiplex PCR, the repertoire was profiled, and TCRdb retains in-frame clones only, with some absent. Of about 410,000 clones listed, 89% are singletons. The chain combines TRBV19 with TRBJ1-2; D is possibly TRBD1 (6 bases). The TCR was taken from a woman aged 40 to 50 with COVID-19, enrolled during active disease. The specimen was peripheral blood. The CDR3 here is CASSLPRGGSYGYTF. The CDR3, as DNA: TGTGCCAGTAGTCTCCCGAGGGGGGGGTCCTATGGCTACACCTTC.